The rows below give T cell receptor beta chains drawn from one sample of a study of vaccination and CD4 T cells after COVID-19. TCRdb re-called the PCR reads with MiXCR, one entry per CDR3 protein. The sample lists 15,000 to 20,000 distinct CDR3 sequences; around 64% were seen once. The source was CD4+ T cells from blood, collected after SARS-CoV-2 vaccination. These receptors came from a human donor who had recovered from COVID-19. CDR3s include the opening cysteine and the closing phenylalanine or tryptophan. D genes are given only for firm matches. Clone sizes are given selectively: once, few, many, or a class where the clone is expanded.

J gene: TRBJ2-5
clone size: -
D gene: -
V gene: TRBV3-1
CDR3 protein: CASSFRSGYQETQYF
CDR3 DNA: TGTGCCAGCAGCTTTCGATCGGGGTACCAAGAGACCCAGTACTTC

J gene: TRBJ2-1
clone size: -
D gene: -
V gene: TRBV24-1
CDR3 protein: CATSDFASEAEQFF
CDR3 DNA: TGTGCCACCAGTGATTTTGCTAGCGAGGCCGAGCAGTTCTTC

J gene: TRBJ1-5
clone size: -
D gene: TRBD1
V gene: TRBV4-2
CDR3 protein: CASSQDGQGNQPQHF
CDR3 DNA: TGTGCCAGCAGCCAAGACGGACAGGGCAATCAGCCCCAGCATTTT

J gene: TRBJ2-2
clone size: -
D gene: -
V gene: TRBV6-1
CDR3 protein: CATYGAPNTGELFF
CDR3 DNA: TGTGCCACCTACGGGGCCCCGAACACCGGGGAGCTGTTTTTT

J gene: TRBJ2-3
clone size: -
D gene: TRBD2
V gene: TRBV19
CDR3 protein: CASSGVLADNTDTQYF
CDR3 DNA: TGTGCCAGTAGCGGCGTCCTAGCGGACAACACAGATACGCAGTATTTT

J gene: TRBJ2-1
clone size: -
D gene: -
V gene: TRBV20-1
CDR3 protein: CSARDLGALDEQFF
CDR3 DNA: TGCAGTGCTAGAGATTTGGGCGCCCTCGATGAGCAGTTCTTC

J gene: TRBJ2-6
clone size: -
D gene: -
V gene: TRBV15
CDR3 protein: CATSRDRTGANVLTF
CDR3 DNA: TGTGCCACCAGCAGAGATAGAACTGGGGCCAACGTCCTGACTTTC

J gene: TRBJ1-2
clone size: -
D gene: -
V gene: TRBV27
CDR3 protein: CASSWDGSPYGYTF
CDR3 DNA: TGTGCCAGCAGCTGGGACGGGTCCCCATATGGCTACACCTTC

J gene: TRBJ2-5
clone size: -
D gene: -
V gene: TRBV5-4
CDR3 protein: CASSLGHRGDQETQYF
CDR3 DNA: TGTGCCAGCAGCTTAGGACATAGGGGGGACCAAGAGACCCAGTACTTC

J gene: TRBJ2-5
clone size: -
D gene: -
V gene: TRBV19
CDR3 protein: CASSPTARSETQYF
CDR3 DNA: TGTGCCAGTAGTCCGACTGCCCGTTCGGAGACCCAGTACTTC

J gene: TRBJ2-5
clone size: few
D gene: -
V gene: TRBV20-1
CDR3 protein: CSARLAVQETQYF
CDR3 DNA: TGCAGTGCTAGATTGGCGGTCCAAGAGACCCAGTACTTC

J gene: TRBJ2-7
clone size: -
D gene: -
V gene: TRBV7-6
CDR3 protein: CASSLTLGMQYF
CDR3 DNA: TGTGCCAGCAGCTTAACATTGGGGATGCAGTACTTC

J gene: TRBJ1-5
clone size: once
D gene: -
V gene: TRBV28
CDR3 protein: CASSLVFPGNQPQHF
CDR3 DNA: TGTGCCAGCAGTTTAGTATTTCCGGGGAATCAGCCACAGCATTTT

J gene: TRBJ2-7
clone size: -
D gene: TRBD2
V gene: TRBV6-1
CDR3 protein: CASSEERREGAYEQYF
CDR3 DNA: TGTGCCAGCAGTGAAGAAAGGCGGGAGGGGGCCTACGAGCAGTACTTC

J gene: TRBJ2-1
clone size: -
D gene: -
V gene: TRBV7-9
CDR3 protein: CASSLIGEQFF
CDR3 DNA: TGTGCCAGCAGCTTAATTGGGGAGCAGTTCTTC